The 3 T cell receptor beta chains presented below share a single source sample, sequenced in a study of CXCR3-negative and CXCR3-positive naive CD8 T cells. Study-wide results and caveats: Hydrophobicity of TRB CDR3s was greater in CXCR3-positive naive cells than in CXCR3-negative naive cells.

5' RACE with UMI labels generated the TRB cDNA libraries. TCRdb re-called the 5' RACE reads and catalogs CDR3 proteins one per entry, DNA excluded. Found here are approximately 140,000 distinct CDR3 sequences; the top ten clones hold about 0.28%. No antigens are known for them. What was sequenced was naive CXCR3+ CD8+ T cells from blood. The sample's subset: CD45RO-CCR7+CD27+CD95- naive CD8+ T cells expressing CXCR3 (TNR3+). These TCRs come from a human donor in good health. Some clones in this sample may be carry-over from other donors' samples.

This chain connects TRBV4-1 to TRBJ2-1; the TCRdb call, TRBD1, lacks DNA for checking. Germline V gene sequence: CDR1 MGHRA, CDR2 YSYEKL. The CDR3 extends over 18 amino acids. CDR3 residues: CASSQDYAFVAGSEEQYF.

This chain links TRBV12-3 or TRBV12-4 with TRBJ2-3. This CDR3 is 14 amino acids long. CDR3 sequence: CASTIISAADTQYF.

V usage is TRBV12-3 or TRBV12-4 and J usage is TRBJ1-5; lacking DNA, the TRBD1 call made by TCRdb goes unchecked. The CDR3 is 17 amino acids. The CDR3 spells CASSFGPVGASNQPQHF.